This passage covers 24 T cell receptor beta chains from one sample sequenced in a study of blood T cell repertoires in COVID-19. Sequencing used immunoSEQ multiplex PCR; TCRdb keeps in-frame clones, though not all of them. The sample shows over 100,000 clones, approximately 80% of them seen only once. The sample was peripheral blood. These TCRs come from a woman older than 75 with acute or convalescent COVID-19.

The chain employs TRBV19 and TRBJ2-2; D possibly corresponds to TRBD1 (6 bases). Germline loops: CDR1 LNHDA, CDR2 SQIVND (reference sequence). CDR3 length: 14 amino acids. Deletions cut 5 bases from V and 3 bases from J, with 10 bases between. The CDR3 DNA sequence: TGTGCCAGTAGTGAGGGGGTGTACACCGGGGAGCTGTTTTTT. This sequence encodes CASSEGVYTGELFF.

CDR3 sequence (DNA): TGTGCCAGCAGCGCCAGCACTGAAGCTTTCTTT. Translation gives CASSASTEAFF. The J gene is TRBJ1-1, the V gene TRBV11-2; no clear D. The CDR3 loop spans 11 amino acids. Germline CDR1 reads SGHAT; CDR2 reads FQNNGV. The V end was cut by 5 bases, the J end by 4 bases, with 5 bases between.

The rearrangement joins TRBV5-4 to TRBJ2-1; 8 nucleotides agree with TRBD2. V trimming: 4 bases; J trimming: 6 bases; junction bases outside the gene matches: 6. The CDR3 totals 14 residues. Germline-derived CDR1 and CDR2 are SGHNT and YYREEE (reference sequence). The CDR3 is CASSPRLAPNEQFF. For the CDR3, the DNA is TGTGCCAGCAGCCCCCGACTAGCGCCCAATGAGCAGTTCTTC.

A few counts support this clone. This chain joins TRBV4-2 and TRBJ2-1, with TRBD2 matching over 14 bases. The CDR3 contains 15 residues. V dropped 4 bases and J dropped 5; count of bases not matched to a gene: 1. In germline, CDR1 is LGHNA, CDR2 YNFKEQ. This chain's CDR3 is CASSPGLAGDNEQFF. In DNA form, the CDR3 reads TGTGCCAGCAGCCCGGGACTAGCGGGAGACAATGAGCAGTTCTTC.

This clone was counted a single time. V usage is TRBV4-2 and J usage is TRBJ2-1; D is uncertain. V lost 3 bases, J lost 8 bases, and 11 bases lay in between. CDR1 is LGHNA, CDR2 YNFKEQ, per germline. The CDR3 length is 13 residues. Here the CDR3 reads CASSHPEADEQFF. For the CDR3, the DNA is TGTGCCAGCAGCCACCCTGAAGCCGATGAGCAGTTCTTC.

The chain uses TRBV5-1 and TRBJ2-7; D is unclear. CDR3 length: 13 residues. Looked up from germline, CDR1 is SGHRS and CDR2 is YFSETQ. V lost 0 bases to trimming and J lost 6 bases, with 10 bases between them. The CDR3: CASSLGQTVEQYF. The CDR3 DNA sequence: TGCGCCAGCAGCTTGGGGCAAACCGTCGAGCAGTACTTC.

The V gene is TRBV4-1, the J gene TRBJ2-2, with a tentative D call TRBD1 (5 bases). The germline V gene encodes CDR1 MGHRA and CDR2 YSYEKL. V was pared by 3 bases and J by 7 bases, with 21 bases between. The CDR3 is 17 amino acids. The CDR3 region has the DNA TGCGCCAGCAGCCACACCGATGTGACAGAGGTTGTCGGGGAGCTGTTTTTT. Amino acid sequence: CASSHTDVTEVVGELFF.

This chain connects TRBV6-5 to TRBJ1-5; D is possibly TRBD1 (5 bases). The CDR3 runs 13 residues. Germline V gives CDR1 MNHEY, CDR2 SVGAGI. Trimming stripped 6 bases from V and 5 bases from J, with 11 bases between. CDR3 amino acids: CASRGDWDQPQHF. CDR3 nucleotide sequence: TGTGCCAGCAGGGGGGACTGGGATCAGCCCCAGCATTTT.

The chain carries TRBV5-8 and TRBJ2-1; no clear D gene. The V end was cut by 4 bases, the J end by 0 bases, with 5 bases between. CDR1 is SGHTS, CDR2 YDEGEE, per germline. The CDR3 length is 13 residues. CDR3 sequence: CASSGSSYNEQFF. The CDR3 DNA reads TGTGCCAGCAGCGGTAGCTCCTACAATGAGCAGTTCTTC.

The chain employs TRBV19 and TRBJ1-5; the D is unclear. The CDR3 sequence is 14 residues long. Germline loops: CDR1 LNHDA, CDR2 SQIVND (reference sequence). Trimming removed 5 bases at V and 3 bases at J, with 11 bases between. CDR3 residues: CASSQSGNNQPQHF. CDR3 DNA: TGTGCCAGTAGTCAATCCGGGAACAATCAGCCCCAGCATTTT.

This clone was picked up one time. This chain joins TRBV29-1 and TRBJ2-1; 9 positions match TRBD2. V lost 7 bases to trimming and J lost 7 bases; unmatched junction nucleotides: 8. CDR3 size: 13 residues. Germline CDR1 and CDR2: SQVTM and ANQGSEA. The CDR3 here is CSAEGLAGNEQFF. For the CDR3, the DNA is TGCAGCGCCGAGGGTCTAGCGGGGAATGAGCAGTTCTTC.

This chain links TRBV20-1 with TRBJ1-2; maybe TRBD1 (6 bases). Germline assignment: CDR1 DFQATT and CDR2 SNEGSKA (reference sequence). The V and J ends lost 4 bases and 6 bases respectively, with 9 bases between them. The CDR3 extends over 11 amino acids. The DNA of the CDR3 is TGCAGTGCTATGACAGGAGATGGCTACACCTTC. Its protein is CSAMTGDGYTF.

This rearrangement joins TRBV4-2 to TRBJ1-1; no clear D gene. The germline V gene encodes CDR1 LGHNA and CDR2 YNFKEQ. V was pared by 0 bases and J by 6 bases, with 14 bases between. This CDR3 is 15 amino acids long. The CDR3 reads CASSQDQYPNPEAFF. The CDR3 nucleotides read TGTGCCAGCAGCCAAGATCAGTACCCAAACCCTGAAGCTTTCTTT.

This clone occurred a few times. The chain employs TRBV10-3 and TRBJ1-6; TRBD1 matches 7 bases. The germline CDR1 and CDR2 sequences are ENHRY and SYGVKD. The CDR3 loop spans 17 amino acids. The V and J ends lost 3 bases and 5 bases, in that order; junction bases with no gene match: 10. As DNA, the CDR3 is TGTGCCATCAGTGACAAGGGGGCCCGCGGAGATAATTCACCCCTCCACTTT. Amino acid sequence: CAISDKGARGDNSPLHF.

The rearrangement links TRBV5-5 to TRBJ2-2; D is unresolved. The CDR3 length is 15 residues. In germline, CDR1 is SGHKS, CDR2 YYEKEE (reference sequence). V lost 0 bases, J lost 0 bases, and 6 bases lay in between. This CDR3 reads CASSLGRTNTGELFF. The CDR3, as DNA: TGTGCCAGCAGCTTGGGGCGGACGAACACCGGGGAGCTGTTTTTT.

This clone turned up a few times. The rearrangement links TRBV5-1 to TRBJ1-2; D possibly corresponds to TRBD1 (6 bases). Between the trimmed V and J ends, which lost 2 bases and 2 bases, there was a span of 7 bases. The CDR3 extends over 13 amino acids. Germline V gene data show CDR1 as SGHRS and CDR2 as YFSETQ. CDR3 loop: CASSFRGNYGYTF. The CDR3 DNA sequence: TGCGCCAGCAGCTTTAGGGGGAACTATGGCTACACCTTC. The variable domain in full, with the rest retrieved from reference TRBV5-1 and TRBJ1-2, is KAGVTQTPRYLIKTRGQQVTLSCSPISGHRSVSWYQQTPGQGLQFLFEYFSETQRNKGNFPGRFSGRQFSNSRSEMNVSTLELGDSALYLCASSFRGNYGYTFGSGTRLTVV.

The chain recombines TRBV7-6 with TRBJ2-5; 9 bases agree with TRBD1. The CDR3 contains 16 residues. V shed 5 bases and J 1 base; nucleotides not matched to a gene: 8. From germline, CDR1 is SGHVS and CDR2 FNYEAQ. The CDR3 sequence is CASSVPGQGVQETQYF. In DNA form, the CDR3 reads TGTGCCAGCAGCGTGCCGGGACAGGGAGTCCAAGAGACCCAGTACTTC.

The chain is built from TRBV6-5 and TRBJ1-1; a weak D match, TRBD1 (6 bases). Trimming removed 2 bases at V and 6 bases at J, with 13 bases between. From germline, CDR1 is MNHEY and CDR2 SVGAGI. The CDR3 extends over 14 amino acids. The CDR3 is CASSYTGRGSEAFF. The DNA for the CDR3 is TGTGCCAGCAGTTACACAGGGCGAGGCTCTGAAGCTTTCTTT.

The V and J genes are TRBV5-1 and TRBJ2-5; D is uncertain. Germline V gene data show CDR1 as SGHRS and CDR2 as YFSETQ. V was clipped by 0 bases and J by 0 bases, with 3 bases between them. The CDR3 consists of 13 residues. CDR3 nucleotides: TGCGCCAGCAGCTTGGACTACCAAGAGACCCAGTACTTC. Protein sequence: CASSLDYQETQYF.

CDR3 in DNA: TGTGCCAGCAGTACCGGACAGGGGAGAGCAGATACGCAGTATTTT. It yields the protein CASSTGQGRADTQYF. The chain combines TRBV2 with TRBJ2-3; 9 nucleotides line up with TRBD1. This CDR3 is 15 amino acids long. Germline CDR1 reads SNHLY; CDR2 reads FYNNEI. With 5 bases clipped from V and 4 bases from J, the junction kept 7 bases outside the gene matches. The full variable domain, its missing parts supplied by reference TRBV2 and TRBJ2-3, is EPEVTQTPSHQVTQMGQEVILRCVPISNHLYFYWYRQILGQKVEFLVSFYNNEISEKSEIFDDQFSVERPDGSNFTLKIRSTKLEDSAMYFCASSTGQGRADTQYFGPGTRLTVL.

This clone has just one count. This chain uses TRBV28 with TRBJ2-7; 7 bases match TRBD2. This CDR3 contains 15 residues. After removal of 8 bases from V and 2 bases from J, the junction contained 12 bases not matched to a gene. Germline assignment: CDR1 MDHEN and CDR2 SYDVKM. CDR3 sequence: CASLGASGTTYEQYF. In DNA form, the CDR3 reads TGTGCCAGCCTGGGTGCTTCAGGGACTACCTACGAGCAGTACTTC.

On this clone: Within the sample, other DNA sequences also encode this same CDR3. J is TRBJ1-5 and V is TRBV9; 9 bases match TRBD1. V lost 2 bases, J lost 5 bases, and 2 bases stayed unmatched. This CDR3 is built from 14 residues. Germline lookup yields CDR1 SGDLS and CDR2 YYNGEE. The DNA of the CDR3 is TGTGCCAGCAGCGTGGGACAGGGCGATCAGCCCCAGCATTTT. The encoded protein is CASSVGQGDQPQHF. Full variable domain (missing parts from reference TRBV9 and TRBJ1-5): DSGVTQTPKHLITATGQRVTLRCSPRSGDLSVYWYQQSLDQGLQFLIQYYNGEERAKGNILERFSAQQFPDLHSELNLSSLELGDSALYFCASSVGQGDQPQHFGDGTRLSIL.

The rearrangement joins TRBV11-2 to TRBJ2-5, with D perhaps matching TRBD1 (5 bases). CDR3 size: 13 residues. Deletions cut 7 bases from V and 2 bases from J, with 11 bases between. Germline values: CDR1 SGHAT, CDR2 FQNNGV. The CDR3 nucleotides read TGTGCCAGCACCGTAGACAGACAAGAGACCCAGTACTTC. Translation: CASTVDRQETQYF.

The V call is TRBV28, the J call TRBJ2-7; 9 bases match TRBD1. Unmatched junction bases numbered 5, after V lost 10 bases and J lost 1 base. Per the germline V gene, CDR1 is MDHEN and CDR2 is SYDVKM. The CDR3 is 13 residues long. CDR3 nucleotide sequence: TGTGCCACTTGGACAGGGGCTTCCTACGAGCAGTACTTC. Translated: CATWTGASYEQYF.